This T cell receptor beta chain was retrieved from a study of regulatory T cells in long-lasting Graves disease. CDR1 is MDHEN and CDR2 is SYDVKM in the germline V gene. The germline V and J ends were trimmed by 2 bases and 2 bases, with 10 bases remaining between them. The CDR3 loop spans 15 amino acids. Arm-PCR of CDR3 regions and iRepertoire HTBI primers were the basis on which TCR beta libraries were built. TCRdb independently ran MiXCR on the multiplex PCR reads; one entry per CDR3 protein. The table includes 200,000 to 250,000 distinct CDR3 sequences, about 19% detected once. Time point denoted: newly diagnosed GD, antithyroid drugs for less than 3 months. Preparation of the TCR library used RNA extracted from PBMCs. This clonotype was recorded a few times. These same data were also listed under a study on T cells in Graves' hyperthyroidism and ophthalmopathy. According to that study: First-round RT-PCR with HTBI primers amplified the TCR CDR3 region. Clonotypes that were expanded in thyroid above 0.001 mostly appeared in blood too. The model predicted ophthalmopathy a median approximately 6.3 months before onset.

The origin of this receptor is a woman aged 30 to 39 with Graves disease. The source was peripheral blood mononuclear cells (PBMCs), collected at new diagnosis, from a patient treated with antithyroid drugs. The chain is built from TRBV28 and TRBJ1-5, with D possibly being TRBD1 (5 bases). CDR3 DNA sequence: TGTGCCAGCAGTTTACGGGGGAGTGGCAATCAGCCCCAGCATTTT. Translating gives CASSLRGSGNQPQHF.